This T cell receptor beta chain was sequenced in a study of cytomegalovirus exposure and HLA in healthy donors. The primer mix had 60 Vbeta and 13 Jbeta primers. Sequencing was performed with immunoSEQ multiplex PCR; in TCRdb, only in-frame clones are kept and a portion is missing. The sample records 100,000 to 150,000 clones, about four fifths being singletons. The V gene's germline CDR1 is GTSNPN and CDR2 SVGIG (reference sequence). Trimming cost V 5 bases and J 6 bases; bases outside gene matches: 10. The CDR3 runs 14 residues. The TCR comes from a woman aged 55-69 years in good health and CMV-seropositive. The V call is TRBV30, the J call TRBJ2-4; 7 bases match TRBD1. The sample consisted of PBMCs. Here the CDR3 DNA reads TGTGCCTGGTCCTTCTCGACAGGGAGAAACATTCAGTACTTC. Its protein product is CAWSFSTGRNIQYF.